This record looks at one T cell receptor (beta chain) sequence and its context. This entry is derived from a study of blood T cells in healthy people across ages. PCR was performed a second time for roughly 7 to 12 cycles using a sample-barcoded 5' primer and a J-beta primer mix. Template switching added a 12-random-nucleotide identifier to every cDNA molecule. TCRdb called the 5' RACE reads again in MiXCR, with one record for every CDR3 protein. This sample has under 800,000 distinct CDR3 sequences; around 20% occur once, and the top ten carry around 3.4%. Source material: blood. This clonotype was obtained from an older man in good health.

CDR3 sequence reads: CASSLGAEFTYNEQFF. Written as DNA, the CDR3 is TGTGCCAGCAGTTTGGGGGCAGAGTTCACCTACAATGAGCAGTTCTTC. The chain is built from TRBV27 and TRBJ2-1, with D possibly being TRBD1 (6 bases). Germline CDR1 and CDR2: MNHEY and SMNVEV (reference sequence). There are 16 residues in the CDR3. Trimming pared 3 bases from V and 2 bases from J, leaving 14 bases between.